Listed here are 21 T cell receptor beta chains from one sample, sequenced in a study of CD8 T cells in ankylosing spondylitis. In TCRdb, the 5' RACE reads were re-called with MiXCR into one record per CDR3 protein. Among a few hundred thousand distinct CDR3 sequences, about 20% were seen once, and the ten largest hold less than 35%. The source material was blood, either unsorted or a sorted T cell fraction (not recorded which). These receptors all stem from a male donor with ankylosing spondylitis or in good health (not recorded which).

This chain joins TRBV5-1 and TRBJ1-1, with D perhaps TRBD1 (5 bases). V lost 0 bases to trimming and J lost 3 bases, with 21 bases between them. The CDR3 sequence is 18 residues long. Germline V gene lookup returns CDR1 SGHRS and CDR2 YFSETQ. CDR3 region: CASSLVGGSWTLDTEAFF. CDR3 DNA sequence: TGCGCCAGCAGCTTGGTGGGGGGTAGTTGGACGTTGGACACTGAAGCTTTCTTT.

This clonotype was detected only a few times. The chain links TRBV7-9 to TRBJ1-1; D unclear. The V end lost 5 bases, the J end lost 6 bases, and 13 bases lay between the germline ends. The germline V gene encodes CDR1 SEHNR and CDR2 FQNEAQ (reference sequence). The CDR3 contains 13 residues. This CDR3 reads CASSPRMKPEAFF. In DNA form, the CDR3 reads TGTGCCAGCAGCCCACGGATGAAGCCTGAAGCTTTCTTT.

A single count supports this clonotype. The V gene is TRBV14, the J gene TRBJ2-1; weak D call: TRBD2 (6 bases). The V end lost 3 bases, the J end lost 1 base, and 10 bases lay between the germline ends. Germline lookup yields CDR1 SGHDN and CDR2 FVKESK. The CDR3 has 15 amino acids. CDR3: CASSQGGNSYNEQFF. The DNA of the CDR3 is TGTGCCAGCAGCCAGGGGGGAAATTCCTACAATGAGCAGTTCTTC.

In its sample, this clonotype was seen a few times. The chain employs TRBV29-1 and TRBJ2-3, with 15 bases fitting TRBD2. V shed 0 bases and J 6 bases; nucleotides not matched to a gene: 7. Germline CDR1 SQVTM, CDR2 ANQGSEA. The CDR3 has 17 amino acids. CDR3 DNA sequence: TGCAGCGTTGAAGACGCCGGGACTAGCGGGAGGAAGGATACGCAGTATTTT. Protein: CSVEDAGTSGRKDTQYF.

In this sample, this clonotype turned up a few times. The chain combines TRBV11-2 with TRBJ2-7; 9 bases agree with TRBD2. This CDR3 is 15 amino acids long. V lost 3 bases to trimming and J lost 5 bases; unmatched junction nucleotides: 8. Per germline, CDR1 SGHAT and CDR2 FQNNGV. The CDR3 is CASSFGGRAQDEQYF. CDR3 nucleotide sequence: TGTGCCAGCAGCTTCGGCGGGAGGGCCCAGGACGAGCAGTACTTC.

This clonotype was seen a few times. CDR3 in DNA: TGCAGCGTTGTCGAGCGGGGCTCCGTGACTAGCGGGAAAATCACCTACGAGCAGTACTTC. It is translated as CSVVERGSVTSGKITYEQYF. The chain links TRBV29-1 to TRBJ2-7, with TRBD2 matching over 11 bases. V trimming: 4 bases; J trimming: 2 bases; junction bases outside the gene matches: 22. In germline, CDR1 is SQVTM, CDR2 ANQGSEA. This CDR3 comprises 20 residues.

The sample holds many counts of this clonotype. The chain uses TRBV12-3 or TRBV12-4 and TRBJ1-3, with D possibly TRBD1 on 5 matching bases. The V gene lost 4 bases and the J gene lost 2 bases, with 9 bases spanning the gap. The CDR3 contains 14 residues. The CDR3 loop is CASSSAGTGNTIYF. As DNA, the CDR3 is TGTGCCAGCAGTTCGGCAGGGACTGGAAACACCATATATTTT.

This rearrangement joins TRBV7-9 to TRBJ2-7, with 8 bases fitting TRBD2. Germline V CDR1 and CDR2: SEHNR, FQNEAQ (reference sequence). This CDR3 comprises 16 residues. J lost 5 bases, V lost 6 bases, and 15 bases had no gene match. CDR3 amino acids: CASSPFHGRARDEQYF. CDR3 coding DNA: TGTGCCAGCAGTCCGTTTCACGGGAGGGCCCGCGACGAGCAGTACTTC.

The V and J genes are TRBV29-1 and TRBJ1-1; TRBD1 is a possible D gene (6 bases). V dropped 3 bases and J dropped 6 bases, with 11 bases sitting between them. CDR1 is SQVTM and CDR2 is ANQGSEA in the germline V gene. This CDR3 is 12 amino acids long. The CDR3 here is CSVDGGAPEAFF. DNA for the CDR3: TGCAGCGTTGACGGGGGGGCCCCTGAAGCTTTCTTT.

CDR3 sequence (DNA): TGTGCCAGCAGTCCGGGGCCTAGCACAGATACGCAGTATTTT. Translated, it gives CASSPGPSTDTQYF. This chain uses TRBV28 with TRBJ2-3, with D perhaps assigned TRBD1 or TRBD2 (5 bases each). Germline V gives CDR1 MDHEN, CDR2 SYDVKM. The CDR3 is 14 amino acids. The V gene lost 5 bases and the J gene lost 0 bases, with 9 bases spanning the gap.

This chain connects TRBV4-1 to TRBJ2-5; 7 nucleotides line up with TRBD2. The ends lost 3 bases at V and 0 bases at J; junction bases unmatched: 7. Germline-derived CDR1 and CDR2 are MGHRA and YSYEKL. The CDR3 runs to 16 residues. CDR3 sequence (DNA): TGCGCCAGCAGCCAGCCGAGGGAGGGTAACCAAGAGACCCAGTACTTC. Protein sequence: CASSQPREGNQETQYF.

This clonotype was seen more than once but under ten times. This may arise from a read error, as a much more abundant clone is one base away. The CDR3 loop reads CASSRDNSYEQYF. CDR3 bases: TGTGCCAGCAGCCGGGACAACTCCTACGAGCAGTACTTC. The chain employs TRBV7-9 and TRBJ2-7; TRBD1 might be the D (6 bases). Trimming cost V 5 bases and J 0 bases, with 8 bases left between them. The CDR3 is 13 amino acids. The germline gives CDR1 SEHNR, CDR2 FQNEAQ (reference sequence).

This chain links TRBV29-1 with TRBJ2-1; D not resolved. Trimming removed 0 bases at V and 5 bases at J, with 11 bases between. The CDR3 has 14 amino acids. Germline V lookup: CDR1 SQVTM, CDR2 ANQGSEA. CDR3 in DNA: TGCAGCGTTGAAGATCTTAGGATCCACAATGAGCAGTTCTTC. This gives the protein CSVEDLRIHNEQFF.

The rearrangement links TRBV6-4 to TRBJ1-1; D possibly corresponds to TRBD1 (5 bases). The germline V and J ends were trimmed by 6 bases and 4 bases, with 12 bases remaining between them. CDR1 is MRHNA and CDR2 is SNTAGT in the germline V gene. This CDR3 spans 13 amino acids. The DNA for the CDR3 is TGTGCCAGCAGCTTAGGGGAAGCCACTGAAGCTTTCTTT. Its protein product is CASSLGEATEAFF.

The sample holds a few counts of this clonotype. The V call is TRBV12-3 or TRBV12-4, the J call TRBJ2-5, with no clear D. V lost 3 bases, J lost 5 bases, and 13 bases lay in between. CDR3 length: 14 residues. The CDR3 is CASSLIHLVETQYF. The CDR3 DNA is TGTGCCAGCAGTTTGATTCATCTGGTGGAGACCCAGTACTTC.

The sample holds a few counts of this clonotype. V usage is TRBV12-3 or TRBV12-4 and J usage is TRBJ2-3; D is undetermined. Trimming stripped 4 bases from V and 4 bases from J, with 9 bases between. The CDR3 has 13 residues. CDR3 nucleotide sequence: TGTGCCAGCAGTTCGTTGGTGTCAGATACGCAGTATTTT. This codes for CASSSLVSDTQYF.

V and J are TRBV6-5 and TRBJ2-3, with 7 bases fitting TRBD2. CDR3 length: 15 residues. With V trimmed by 2 bases and J by 2 bases, 4 bases remained unmatched. Per germline, CDR1 MNHEY and CDR2 SVGAGI. The CDR3 coding sequence is TGTGCCAGCAGTTACGTGAGCGGGATCACAGATACGCAGTATTTT. It codes for CASSYVSGITDTQYF.

This chain connects TRBV4-3 to TRBJ2-7; D gene uncertain. Trimming took off 3 bases at V and 2 bases at J, with 11 bases between the two ends. This CDR3 comprises 14 residues. CDR1 LGHNA and CDR2 YSLEER come from the germline V gene. The CDR3 DNA sequence: TGCGCCAGCAGCCAGATCCTAGGTACCTACGAGCAGTACTTC. This codes for CASSQILGTYEQYF.

A few counts support this clonotype. CDR3 loop: CASSQTGVGETQYF. The CDR3, as DNA: TGTGCCAGCAGTCAAACAGGGGTCGGGGAGACCCAGTACTTC. V usage is TRBV7-9 and J usage is TRBJ2-5; TRBD1 matches 7 bases. CDR3 size: 14 residues. V shed 6 bases, J shed 5 bases, and the junction held 9 bases outside the gene matches. Germline CDR1 reads SEHNR; CDR2 reads FQNEAQ (reference sequence).

CDR3 DNA: TGCGCCAGCAGCTTGGTCGGGAGGAACACCGGGGAGCTGTTTTTT. Translated, it gives CASSLVGRNTGELFF. This chain links TRBV5-1 with TRBJ2-2; D is perhaps TRBD2 (6 bases). With 0 bases removed from V and 1 base from J, the gap between germline ends came to 7 bases. The CDR3 totals 15 residues. Per germline, CDR1 SGHRS and CDR2 YFSETQ. Drawing the rest from reference TRBV5-1 and TRBJ2-2, the complete variable domain is KAGVTQTPRYLIKTRGQQVTLSCSPISGHRSVSWYQQTPGQGLQFLFEYFSETQRNKGNFPGRFSGRQFSNSRSEMNVSTLELGDSALYLCASSLVGRNTGELFFGEGSRLTVL.

A few counts support this clonotype. The CDR3, as DNA: TGCGCCAGCAGCAGACGGAGGGGGAGCTTCTACGAGCAGTACTTC. Its protein product is CASSRRRGSFYEQYF. The rearrangement joins TRBV5-1 to TRBJ2-7; D assignment may be TRBD1 or TRBD2 (6 bases each). V lost 4 bases to trimming and J lost 3 bases, with 17 bases between them. This CDR3 region has 15 residues. CDR1 is SGHRS, CDR2 YFSETQ, per germline.